These T cell receptor beta chains were read from a single sample in a study of cytomegalovirus exposure and HLA in healthy donors. Generated by immunoSEQ multiplex PCR, the TCRdb table keeps only in-frame clones and is missing some. The data hold 140,000 to 150,000 clones, with around 73% observed a single time. Material: PBMCs. The source is a female donor in good health and CMV-seronegative. The CDR3 runs from the conserved cysteine through the conserved F or W. D genes are given only for firm matches. Rows may omit the clone size; those that give it use once, few, many or a size class.

size: few
D: NA
J: TRBJ1-2
V: TRBV10-2
length: 13
CDR3: CASSGQGGYGYTF
DNA: TGCGCCAGCAGTGGCCAGGGTGGCTATGGCTACACCTTC

size: NA
D: NA
J: TRBJ1-1
V: TRBV4-2
length: 15
CDR3: CASSQDPNKNTEAFF
DNA: TGTGCCAGCAGCCAAGACCCCAACAAGAACACTGAAGCTTTCTTT

size: NA
D: NA
J: TRBJ2-1
V: TRBV7-2
length: 14
CDR3: CASSPFMGGGLPFF
DNA: TGTGCCAGCAGCCCTTTTATGGGCGGGGGCCTCCCTTTCTTC

size: NA
D: NA
J: TRBJ2-3
V: TRBV9
length: 14
CDR3: CASSVGGTTDTQYF
DNA: TGTGCCAGCAGCGTTGGAGGGACCACAGATACGCAGTATTTT

size: NA
D: NA
J: TRBJ1-1
V: TRBV4-1
length: 15
CDR3: CASSREAGGRSEAFF
DNA: TGCGCCAGCAGCAGGGAAGCGGGGGGACGGAGTGAAGCTTTCTTT

size: NA
D: NA
J: TRBJ2-5
V: TRBV5-4
length: 14
CDR3: CASSPGQRPETQYF
DNA: TGTGCCAGCAGCCCAGGACAGAGACCAGAGACCCAGTACTTC

size: NA
D: TRBD1
J: TRBJ1-4
V: TRBV29-1
length: 11
CDR3: CSALRDRRLFF
DNA: TGCAGCGCCCTCCGGGACAGAAGACTGTTTTTT

size: NA
D: NA
J: TRBJ2-5
V: TRBV19
length: 14
CDR3: CASSTRGSRETQYF
DNA: TGTGCCAGTAGTACCAGGGGATCCCGGGAGACCCAGTACTTC

size: NA
D: NA
J: TRBJ2-1
V: TRBV19
length: 13
CDR3: CASSSRQYNEQFF
DNA: TGTGCCAGTAGTTCCAGACAGTACAATGAGCAGTTCTTC

size: NA
D: TRBD1
J: TRBJ2-2
V: TRBV13
length: 16
CDR3: CASSLGTGIGTGELFF
DNA: TGTGCCAGCAGCTTAGGGACAGGGATTGGTACCGGGGAGCTGTTTTTT

size: NA
D: NA
J: TRBJ1-2
V: TRBV7-9
length: 12
CDR3: CASSPSGYGYTF
DNA: TGTGCCAGCAGCCCATCGGGGTATGGCTACACCTTC

size: NA
D: TRBD2
J: TRBJ2-7
V: TRBV4-1
length: 14
CDR3: CASSQLGAGGEQYF
DNA: TGCGCCAGCAGCCAACTCGGGGCGGGGGGCGAGCAGTACTTC

size: NA
D: NA
J: TRBJ1-1
V: TRBV7-9
length: 14
CDR3: CASSLGVMNTEAFF
DNA: TGTGCCAGCAGCTTAGGAGTTATGAACACTGAAGCTTTCTTT

size: NA
D: TRBD1
J: TRBJ2-7
V: TRBV7-9
length: 15
CDR3: CASSSPRDRAYEQYF
DNA: TGTGCCAGCAGCTCCCCCCGGGACAGGGCGTACGAGCAGTACTTC

size: NA
D: NA
J: TRBJ1-2
V: TRBV7-8
length: 20
CDR3: CASSLAGPSVYRVENYGYTF
DNA: TGTGCCAGCAGCTTAGCGGGCCCCTCCGTCTACAGGGTTGAGAACTATGGCTACACCTTC

size: NA
D: NA
J: TRBJ2-2
V: TRBV28
length: 12
CDR3: CASSLGPGELFF
DNA: TGTGCCAGCAGTTTAGGGCCCGGGGAGCTGTTTTTT

size: NA
D: NA
J: TRBJ1-5
V: TRBV4-1
length: 14
CDR3: CASSTDEGNQPQHF
DNA: TGCGCCAGCAGCACCGACGAGGGCAATCAGCCCCAGCATTTT

size: NA
D: TRBD1
J: TRBJ1-2
V: TRBV5-1
length: 14
CDR3: CASSPGQGNYGYTF
DNA: TGCGCCAGCAGCCCTGGACAGGGTAACTATGGCTACACCTTC

size: few
D: TRBD1
J: TRBJ1-4
V: TRBV28
length: 15
CDR3: CASSEGQGRSEKLFF
DNA: TGTGCCAGCAGCGAAGGACAGGGCAGGAGTGAAAAACTGTTTTTT

size: NA
D: NA
J: TRBJ1-5
V: TRBV6-1
length: 13
CDR3: CASRGLSNQPQHF
DNA: TGTGCCAGCAGGGGACTTAGCAATCAGCCCCAGCATTTT

size: NA
D: TRBD1
J: TRBJ2-1
V: TRBV28
length: 13
CDR3: CASSRDSYNEQFF
DNA: TGTGCCAGCAGTCGGGACAGCTACAATGAGCAGTTCTTC

size: NA
D: TRBD1
J: TRBJ1-2
V: TRBV5-1
length: 13
CDR3: CASSHWTGNGYTF
DNA: TGCGCCAGCAGCCATTGGACAGGAAACGGCTACACCTTC

size: NA
D: NA
J: TRBJ2-1
V: TRBV9
length: 16
CDR3: CASSAKQGSSYNEQFF
DNA: TGTGCCAGCAGCGCAAAGCAGGGGAGCTCCTACAATGAGCAGTTCTTC

size: NA
D: NA
J: TRBJ2-2
V: TRBV6-1
length: 14
CDR3: CASSEARFTGELFF
DNA: TGTGCCAGCAGTGAAGCCAGGTTCACCGGGGAGCTGTTTTTT

size: NA
D: NA
J: TRBJ2-1
V: TRBV5-1
length: 15
CDR3: CASSLVAAAYNEQFF
DNA: TGCGCCAGCAGCTTGGTAGCTGCTGCCTACAATGAGCAGTTCTTC

size: NA
D: NA
J: TRBJ2-3
V: TRBV5-1
length: 16
CDR3: CASSLAMEESTDTQYF
DNA: TGCGCCAGCAGCTTGGCTATGGAGGAGTCCACAGATACGCAGTATTTT

size: few
D: NA
J: TRBJ2-3
V: TRBV12-5
length: 14
CDR3: CASALDRSTDTQYF
DNA: TGTGCTAGTGCCCTGGACAGAAGCACAGATACGCAGTATTTT

size: NA
D: TRBD2
J: TRBJ2-7
V: TRBV7-2
length: 15
CDR3: CASSRLAGGQYEQYF
DNA: TGTGCCAGCAGCCGACTAGCGGGGGGCCAGTACGAGCAGTACTTC